A selection of T cell receptor beta chains follows, all from one sample in a study of shared clonotypes between healthy human individuals. Some clones are missing from TCRdb's copy, which holds only in-frame ones; the method was immunoSEQ multiplex PCR. The table has around 2,000,000 clones, approximately 95% seen once. Sequencing input: naive CD8+ T cells sorted from blood. The source of these receptors is a man in his late teens or twenties in good health. CDR3s include the opening cysteine and the closing phenylalanine or tryptophan. D genes are given only for firm matches. Part of the rows lack a size; the others show once, few, many or a class for expanded clones.

clone_size: .; d_call: .; j_call: TRBJ2-7; v_call: TRBV7-2; cdr3_nt: TGTGCCAGCAGTCCCATCGGCAATATCTACGAGCAGTACTTC; cdr3_aa: CASSPIGNIYEQYF
clone_size: .; d_call: .; j_call: TRBJ1-1; v_call: TRBV27; cdr3_nt: TGTGCCAGCAGTAAAACCGGGACATTCACTGAAGCTTTCTTT; cdr3_aa: CASSKTGTFTEAFF
clone_size: .; d_call: .; j_call: TRBJ2-3; v_call: TRBV4-1; cdr3_nt: TGCGCCAGCAGCCAGATCGGACCGAGAGTCGATACGCAGTATTTT; cdr3_aa: CASSQIGPRVDTQYF
clone_size: .; d_call: .; j_call: TRBJ1-1; v_call: TRBV7-9; cdr3_nt: TGTGCCAGCAGCTTAGGGTCAGGGAATAGGGACACTAAAGCTTTCTTT; cdr3_aa: CASSLGSGNRDTKAFF
clone_size: once; d_call: TRBD1; j_call: TRBJ1-6; v_call: TRBV5-6; cdr3_nt: TGTGCCAGCAGCTGGGACAGAGGGTCACCCCTCCACTTT; cdr3_aa: CASSWDRGSPLHF
clone_size: .; d_call: TRBD2; j_call: TRBJ2-3; v_call: TRBV7-2; cdr3_nt: TGTGCCAGCAGCTTGACTAGCGGGGGGGAGGAGGATACGCAGTATTTT; cdr3_aa: CASSLTSGGEEDTQYF
clone_size: once; d_call: .; j_call: TRBJ2-2; v_call: TRBV4-3; cdr3_nt: TGCGCCAGCAGCCAAGGCTGGGGGAGTACCGGGGAGCTGTTTTTT; cdr3_aa: CASSQGWGSTGELFF
clone_size: .; d_call: TRBD2; j_call: TRBJ2-1; v_call: TRBV7-6; cdr3_nt: TGTGCCAGCAGCTTAGCGCTAGAGGGAGGGACCTACAATGAGCAGTTCTTC; cdr3_aa: CASSLALEGGTYNEQFF
clone_size: .; d_call: .; j_call: TRBJ2-2; v_call: TRBV13; cdr3_nt: TGTGCCAGCAGCCTCTTAGACACCGGGGAGCTGTTTTTT; cdr3_aa: CASSLLDTGELFF
clone_size: .; d_call: TRBD2; j_call: TRBJ2-3; v_call: TRBV9; cdr3_nt: TGTGCCAGCAGCGTAGCGACTAGCGGGAGCGGAGATACGCAGTATTTT; cdr3_aa: CASSVATSGSGDTQYF
clone_size: .; d_call: .; j_call: TRBJ2-7; v_call: TRBV15; cdr3_nt: TGTGCCACCAGCAGAGTTGGCAGGGCTGATAGCACCTACGAGCAGTACTTC; cdr3_aa: CATSRVGRADSTYEQYF
clone_size: .; d_call: .; j_call: TRBJ1-6; v_call: TRBV6-4; cdr3_nt: TGTGCCAGCAGTACAGGGACCTATAATTCACCCCTCCACTTT; cdr3_aa: CASSTGTYNSPLHF
clone_size: .; d_call: .; j_call: TRBJ2-7; v_call: TRBV5-4; cdr3_nt: TGTGCCAGCAGCTTGGGATCTGGGAACGAGCAGTACTTC; cdr3_aa: CASSLGSGNEQYF
clone_size: .; d_call: TRBD1; j_call: TRBJ2-7; v_call: TRBV27; cdr3_nt: TGTGCCAGCAGTTCTGGACAGGGGCTATCCTACGAGCAGTACTTC; cdr3_aa: CASSSGQGLSYEQYF
clone_size: once; d_call: .; j_call: TRBJ1-2; v_call: TRBV4-1; cdr3_nt: TGCGCCAGCAGCCAAGAAGCGGGGGCATCCGGCTACACCTTC; cdr3_aa: CASSQEAGASGYTF
clone_size: .; d_call: TRBD1; j_call: TRBJ2-3; v_call: TRBV10-3; cdr3_nt: TGTGCCATCAGTGGGGGGACAGCCACAGATACGCAGTATTTT; cdr3_aa: CAISGGTATDTQYF
clone_size: .; d_call: TRBD1; j_call: TRBJ1-1; v_call: TRBV4-3; cdr3_nt: TGCGCCAGCAGCTGGGGACAGTCGAACCCTGAAGCTTTCTTT; cdr3_aa: CASSWGQSNPEAFF
clone_size: once; d_call: .; j_call: TRBJ2-5; v_call: TRBV6-1; cdr3_nt: TGTGCCAGCAGTTGGACAGCGTACCAAGAGACCCAGTACTTC; cdr3_aa: CASSWTAYQETQYF